These T cell receptor beta chains were read from a single sample in a study of post-analysis software for immune sequencing data. TCRdb ran MiXCR on the PCR reads and lists one entry per CDR3 protein. This sample yields approximately 250,000 distinct CDR3 sequences, of which approximately 34% are seen a single time; around 4.8% belongs to the top ten. Material: blood. The receptors originated from a girl under 18 with multiple sclerosis. CDR3s include the opening cysteine and the closing phenylalanine or tryptophan. D genes are given only for firm matches. Clone size is given for some rows only: seen once, a few or many times, or a class if the clone is expanded.

clone_size	cdr3_length	j_call	d_call	v_call	cdr3_nt	cdr3_aa
.	15	TRBJ2-3	TRBD2	TRBV7-2	TGTGCCAGCAGACCTAGCGGGCTACGCACAGATACGCAGTATTTT	CASRPSGLRTDTQYF
.	16	TRBJ1-1	TRBD1	TRBV7-6	TGTGCCAGCAGCTTAAGCGCGACAGGGGGCTCGGCTGAAGCTTTCTTT	CASSLSATGGSAEAFF
.	15	TRBJ2-1	TRBD2	TRBV29-1	TGCAGCGTTGAAGGGACTAGCGGGTTCTACAATGAGCAGTTCTTC	CSVEGTSGFYNEQFF
.	14	TRBJ1-1	.	TRBV28	TGTGCCAGCAGTTCTATGGCGGGGAACACTGAAGCTTTCTTT	CASSSMAGNTEAFF
few	15	TRBJ2-7	TRBD1	TRBV4-3	TGCGCCAGCAGCCGAACTACAGGGGGCATATACGAGCAGTACTTC	CASSRTTGGIYEQYF
many	16	TRBJ2-1	.	TRBV7-8	TGTGCCAGCAGCCCCAGGGGGGGAGTATCCTACAATGAGCAGTTCTTC	CASSPRGGVSYNEQFF
.	13	TRBJ2-4	.	TRBV12-3/TRBV12-4	TGTGCCAGTATGGAGGGCGCCAAAAACATTCAGTACTTC	CASMEGAKNIQYF
.	16	TRBJ1-2	.	TRBV5-1	TGCGCCAGCAGCTTGGAGTCAGCCGCACCAAACTATGGCTACACCTTC	CASSLESAAPNYGYTF
many	14	TRBJ2-2	.	TRBV7-2	TGTGCCAGCAGCTTACTCTGGCTTACCGGGGAGCTGTTTTTT	CASSLLWLTGELFF
few	14	TRBJ1-1	.	TRBV6-5	TGTGCCAGCAAGCTCTCGATTGGGGACACTGAAGCTTTCTTT	CASKLSIGDTEAFF
.	15	TRBJ1-4	.	TRBV24-1	TGTGCCACCAGTGATGCCCAAGCTCCAAATGAAAAACTGTTTTTT	CATSDAQAPNEKLFF
.	16	TRBJ2-7	.	TRBV7-9	TGTGCCAGCAGCTTAGGAGTCAGGGTCACCGTCGGCGAGCAGTACTTC	CASSLGVRVTVGEQYF
.	13	TRBJ1-2	.	TRBV5-5	TGTGCCAGCAGCCTGGGTTCTGGGAATGGCTACACCTTC	CASSLGSGNGYTF
many	13	TRBJ2-1	.	TRBV14	TGTGCCAGCAGCCAAGAACTGGACAATGAGCAGTTCTTC	CASSQELDNEQFF
many	15	TRBJ2-4	TRBD2	TRBV20-1	TGCAGTGCTAGAGCTAGCGGTGGAGCCAAAAACATTCAGTACTTC	CSARASGGAKNIQYF
few	14	TRBJ1-6	.	TRBV5-5	TGTGCCAGCAGCTTGGATGCAGGGTATTCACCCCTCCACTTT	CASSLDAGYSPLHF
many	14	TRBJ2-5	TRBD2	TRBV20-1	TGCAGTGCTAGGGGACTAGCGGGTATCGAGACCCAGTACTTC	CSARGLAGIETQYF
.	14	TRBJ1-1	.	TRBV13	TGTGCCAGCAGCTTCTGGGGCGGTAGCACTGAAGCTTTCTTT	CASSFWGGSTEAFF
many	15	TRBJ2-3	TRBD1	TRBV5-4	TGTGCCAGCAGCGCGCCGGGACAGGGGATAGATACGCAGTATTTT	CASSAPGQGIDTQYF
.	15	TRBJ1-1	TRBD1	TRBV4-2	TGTGCCAGCAGCCCCTCGGACAGGGGACACACTGAAGCTTTCTTT	CASSPSDRGHTEAFF
once	17	TRBJ2-1	TRBD2	TRBV7-2	TGTGCCAGCAGCTTAACCCTGACTAGCGGGATTTACAATGAGCAGTTCTTC	CASSLTLTSGIYNEQFF
many	13	TRBJ2-5	.	TRBV18	TGTGCCAGCTCACCAGGGGCCCAAGAGACCCAGTACTTC	CASSPGAQETQYF
.	14	TRBJ1-1	.	TRBV2	TGTGCCAGCAGCTACGGGGAGGCCGGCGCTGAAGCTTTCTTT	CASSYGEAGAEAFF
many	16	TRBJ2-1	TRBD2	TRBV12-3/TRBV12-4	TGTGCCAGCAGTCCTAGCGGGGGGGCCGGGTACAATGAGCAGTTCTTC	CASSPSGGAGYNEQFF
.	15	TRBJ2-5	.	TRBV15	TGTGCCACCAGTTCTACCCCGGGACTCCAAGAGACCCAGTACTTC	CATSSTPGLQETQYF
.	12	TRBJ1-3	.	TRBV29-1	TGCAGCGTTGCAACGGGGGAGAACACCATATATTTT	CSVATGENTIYF
many	16	TRBJ1-6	.	TRBV6-5	TGTGCCAGCAGTTACTCGAAGAGCTCCTATAATTCACCCCTCCACTTT	CASSYSKSSYNSPLHF
many	17	TRBJ2-3	.	TRBV11-2	TGTGCCAGCAGCTGGGAGACCGACTTGATTAGCACAGATACGCAGTATTTT	CASSWETDLISTDTQYF
many	11	TRBJ2-5	.	TRBV2	TGTGCCAGCAGCTCAGCAGAGACCCAGTACTTC	CASSSAETQYF
few	16	TRBJ2-7	TRBD2	TRBV2	TGTGCCAGCAGTGACGATAGGTCTAGCGGGAACGACGAGCAGTACTTC	CASSDDRSSGNDEQYF
.	11	TRBJ2-3	TRBD1	TRBV12-3/TRBV12-4	TGTGCCAGCAGGGCAGGGGGCGCGCAGTATTTT	CASRAGGAQYF
few	20	TRBJ2-7	.	TRBV25-1	TGTGCCAGCAGTGATGGAACCGCGACTAGACATTACTTAAGCTCCTACGAGCAGTACTTC	CASSDGTATRHYLSSYEQYF
many	14	TRBJ2-6	.	TRBV5-1	TGCGCCAGCAGCGTGGACGCGGGGGCCAACGTCCTGACTTTC	CASSVDAGANVLTF
.	13	TRBJ1-2	.	TRBV19	TGTGCCAGTAGTGTCGGCCAGGCCTATGGCTACACCTTC	CASSVGQAYGYTF
once	14	TRBJ2-1	.	TRBV24-1	TGTGCCACCAGTGCCACTAGCTCCAACAATGAGCAGTTCTTC	CATSATSSNNEQFF
many	13	TRBJ1-2	TRBD1	TRBV29-1	TGCAGCGTTGACAGGGGGCTAAACTATGGCTACACCTTC	CSVDRGLNYGYTF
few	13	TRBJ2-5	.	TRBV5-1	TGCGCCAGCAGCCACAGGCTCCAAGAGACCCAGTACTTC	CASSHRLQETQYF
.	13	TRBJ2-3	.	TRBV7-2	TGTGCCAGTTCTACAGGGGGGGTGGATATGCAGTATTTT	CASSTGGVDMQYF
.	13	TRBJ2-1	.	TRBV12-3/TRBV12-4	TGTGCCGGCAGCCAAACTATCAACAATGAGCAGTTCTTC	CAGSQTINNEQFF
many	13	TRBJ2-7	.	TRBV10-3	TGTGCCACGGGGACCGGGACAATCTACGAGCAGTACTTC	CATGTGTIYEQYF
once	15	TRBJ2-1	.	TRBV7-2	TGTGCCAGCAGCCCCGGGAGGGGGCCCTACAATGAGCAGTTCTTC	CASSPGRGPYNEQFF
few	17	TRBJ2-5	.	TRBV20-1	TGCAGTGCTAGCCCCCGGAGGCTAGCAGCTCTGTACAATGAGCAGTACTTC	CSASPRRLAALYNEQYF
.	15	TRBJ1-1	TRBD1	TRBV29-1	TGCAGCGTTGTGGGGAGGGGGCAGGGCCACACGGAAGCTTTCTTT	CSVVGRGQGHTEAFF
few	14	TRBJ2-7	TRBD2	TRBV20-1	TGCAGTGCGTACGGGACTAGCGGAGCCTACGAGCAGTACTTC	CSAYGTSGAYEQYF
once	17	TRBJ2-7	.	TRBV7-2	TGTGCCGCAACTTTTTACCGGGCCCAGAGCTCCTACAATGGGCAGTACTTC	CAATFYRAQSSYNGQYF
many	15	TRBJ2-3	.	TRBV25-1	TGTGCCAGCACCCGCTCTGGTGCTAGCACAGATACGCAGTATTTT	CASTRSGASTDTQYF
many	15	TRBJ2-3	.	TRBV25-1	TGTGCCAGCAGTGCGTGGACAGATAGCACAGATACGCAGTATTTT	CASSAWTDSTDTQYF
.	15	TRBJ2-1	TRBD2	TRBV7-3	TGTGCCAGCAGCGGAAGCGGGGGGGCCTTCAATGAGCAGTTCTTC	CASSGSGGAFNEQFF
many	15	TRBJ2-1	TRBD2	TRBV20-1	TGCAGTGCAGGGGGACTAGCGGGAGTCTACAATGAGCAGTTCTTC	CSAGGLAGVYNEQFF
.	15	TRBJ2-1	.	TRBV5-5	TGTGCCAGCAGCGATTCCGGGACCTACGCTTATGAGCAGTTCTTC	CASSDSGTYAYEQFF
.	15	TRBJ2-1	TRBD2	TRBV7-3	TGTGCCAGCAGCTTAACGTTCCTAGCGGGGGGGGAGCAGTTCTTC	CASSLTFLAGGEQFF
many	13	TRBJ2-5	.	TRBV7-2	TGTGCCAGCAGCTTACGCGGCACAACGACCCAGTACTTC	CASSLRGTTTQYF
many	16	TRBJ2-5	TRBD1	TRBV4-1	TGCGCCAGCAGTCCAACTATGACAGGGGTCCAAGAGACCCAGTACTTC	CASSPTMTGVQETQYF
.	15	TRBJ1-1	.	TRBV20-1	TGCAGTGCCCCCAGGGGTGCGGGATTCAACACTGAAGCTTTCTTT	CSAPRGAGFNTEAFF
many	15	TRBJ2-1	TRBD2	TRBV12-3/TRBV12-4	TGTGCCAGCAGTATTCCGGGACTAGCGGATTATGAGCAGTTCTTC	CASSIPGLADYEQFF
.	15	TRBJ2-1	TRBD2	TRBV5-4	TGTGCCAGCAGCTTAAGGACTAGCGGGATCGATGAGCAGTTCTTC	CASSLRTSGIDEQFF
.	11	TRBJ2-7	.	TRBV12-3/TRBV12-4	TGTGCCAGCAGCCAACTTAACGAGCAGTACTTC	CASSQLNEQYF
few	14	TRBJ1-1	.	TRBV20-1	TGCAGTGCTGCGGACCTACAGGGGAACACTGAAGCTTTCTTT	CSAADLQGNTEAFF
.	12	TRBJ2-1	TRBD2	TRBV6-1	TGTGCCGGCAGCGGGAGCTACAATGAGCAGTTCTTC	CAGSGSYNEQFF
.	11	TRBJ2-7	.	TRBV11-2	TGTGCCAGCAGTCAAGCGCACGAGCAGTACTTC	CASSQAHEQYF